These 11 T cell receptor beta chains came from one sample sequenced in a study of cytomegalovirus exposure and HLA in healthy donors. PCR employed 60 Vbeta and 13 Jbeta primers. The protocol was immunoSEQ multiplex PCR, while the TCRdb copy is restricted to in-frame clones and leaves out a portion. The data contain approximately 120,000 clones, 17% of them singletons. Sequencing input: PBMCs. Receptors originate from a female donor in good health and CMV-seropositive.

This clone appeared a few times. J is TRBJ1-2 and V is TRBV6-5, with 7 bases identical to TRBD1. The CDR3 spans 15 residues. V was clipped by 6 bases and J by 4 bases; unmatched bases: 11. Looked up from germline, CDR1 is MNHEY and CDR2 is SVGAGI. The CDR3 nucleotides are TGTGCCAGCAGAGATTCCGGGACAGAAACCTATGGCTACACCTTC. It yields the protein CASRDSGTETYGYTF.

This clone was counted a few times. The V and J genes are TRBV6-1 and TRBJ2-7, with D uncertain. Trimming left V 6 bases short and J 0 bases short, with 9 bases between. This CDR3 region has 13 residues. The germline gives CDR1 MNHNS, CDR2 SASEGT. The CDR3 protein is CASSVTASYEQYF. As DNA, the CDR3 is TGTGCCAGCAGCGTCACAGCCTCCTACGAGCAGTACTTC.

The CDR3 spells CAHDRTKTSGPGEQYF. DNA of the CDR3: TGTGCCCACGATCGAACTAAGACTAGCGGTCCCGGCGAGCAGTACTTC. The chain carries TRBV30 and TRBJ2-7, with TRBD2 identical over 9 bases. The V gene end was trimmed by 8 bases and the J gene end by 6 bases; junction bases not matched to a gene: 20. This CDR3 is 16 amino acids long. Germline V gene data show CDR1 as GTSNPN and CDR2 as SVGIG (reference sequence).

The chain employs TRBV5-6 and TRBJ1-3, with D maybe TRBD1 (6 bases). Trimming removed 0 bases at V and 4 bases at J, with 11 bases between. The CDR3 sequence is 15 residues long. Germline values: CDR1 SGHDT, CDR2 YYEEEE. The CDR3 loop reads CASSLGRGLGNTIYF. The CDR3 nucleotides read TGTGCCAGCAGCTTGGGGCGGGGGCTCGGAAACACCATATATTTT.

The gene calls are TRBV19 and TRBJ1-2; the D is unclear. Germline CDR1 LNHDA, CDR2 SQIVND (reference sequence). This CDR3 has 14 residues. Deletions cut 5 bases from V and 6 bases from J, with 16 bases between. CDR3 nucleotide sequence: TGTGCCAGTAGTGGGAGTAGTCGGGGAAATGGCTACACCTTC. It codes for CASSGSSRGNGYTF. Supplemented by reference TRBV19 and TRBJ1-2, the full variable domain reads DGGITQSPKYLFRKEGQNVTLSCEQNLNHDAMYWYRQDPGQGLRLIYYSQIVNDFQKGDIAEGYSVSREKKESFPLTVTSAQKNPTAFYLCASSGSSRGNGYTFGSGTRLTVV.

This sequence joins TRBV5-6 and TRBJ1-1; no firm D call. The CDR3 has 16 amino acids. V lost 4 bases and J 0 bases, leaving 16 bases between the germline ends. CDR1 is SGHDT and CDR2 is YYEEEE in the germline V gene. In DNA form, the CDR3 reads TGTGCCAGCAGCACTCCGGGAGCCCTCTTGAACACTGAAGCTTTCTTT. As protein: CASSTPGALLNTEAFF.

This chain links TRBV28 with TRBJ2-1, with 10 bases matching TRBD1. V dropped 4 bases and J dropped 7; count of bases not matched to a gene: 13. There are 17 residues in the CDR3. Germline V lookup: CDR1 MDHEN, CDR2 SYDVKM. CDR3 protein: CASSSHPGTGVPNEQFF. CDR3 sequence (DNA): TGTGCCAGCAGTTCTCATCCTGGGACAGGGGTCCCAAATGAGCAGTTCTTC.

This chain uses TRBV2 with TRBJ2-7, with 13 nucleotides matching TRBD2. The CDR3 extends over 15 amino acids. The V gene's germline CDR1 is SNHLY and CDR2 FYNNEI. The ends lost 6 bases at V and 1 base at J; junction bases unmatched: 3. The CDR3 region is CASRGLAGLSYEQYF. Here the CDR3 DNA reads TGTGCCAGCAGGGGACTAGCGGGGTTATCCTACGAGCAGTACTTC.

The chain combines TRBV28 with TRBJ1-2, with D tentatively TRBD1 (5 bases). V dropped 5 bases and J dropped 4 bases, with 14 bases sitting between them. CDR1 is MDHEN, CDR2 SYDVKM, per germline. CDR3 length: 14 residues. The CDR3 nucleotides read TGTGCCAGCAGTCTCACGACAGTTCTCTATGGCTACACCTTC. Residues: CASSLTTVLYGYTF.

J is TRBJ2-5 and V is TRBV5-4; possibly TRBD1 for D (6 bases). CDR1 and CDR2 from the germline V gene are SGHNT and YYREEE (reference sequence). V shed 4 bases and J shed 4 bases, with 11 bases lying between them. This CDR3 is built from 13 residues. CDR3 bases: TGTGCCAGCAGCGTCCAGGGGCCAGAGACCCAGTACTTC. Translating gives CASSVQGPETQYF.

CDR3 region: CASRDRGPLLETQYF. For the CDR3, the DNA is TGTGCCAGCAGGGACAGGGGGCCTTTATTAGAGACCCAGTACTTC. The chain carries TRBV2 and TRBJ2-5, with TRBD1 matching 11 bases. The CDR3 contains 15 residues. The ends lost 6 bases at V and 4 bases at J; junction bases unmatched: 7. From germline, CDR1 is SNHLY and CDR2 FYNNEI.